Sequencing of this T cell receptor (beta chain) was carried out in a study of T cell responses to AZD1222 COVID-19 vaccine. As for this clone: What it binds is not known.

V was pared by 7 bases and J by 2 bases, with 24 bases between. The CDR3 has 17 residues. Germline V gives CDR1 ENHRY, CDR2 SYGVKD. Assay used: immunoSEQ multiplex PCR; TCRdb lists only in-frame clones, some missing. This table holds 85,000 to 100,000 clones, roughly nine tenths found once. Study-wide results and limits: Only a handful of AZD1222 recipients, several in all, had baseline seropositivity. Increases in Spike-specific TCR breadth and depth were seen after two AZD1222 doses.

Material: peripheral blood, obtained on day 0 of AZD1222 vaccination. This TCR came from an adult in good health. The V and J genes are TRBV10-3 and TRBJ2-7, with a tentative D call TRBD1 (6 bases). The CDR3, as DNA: TGTGCCATCACCAAGATCAATCATACAGGGAGTCCCTACGAGCAGTACTTC. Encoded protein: CAITKINHTGSPYEQYF.